This T cell receptor beta chain was observed in a study of beta chain features in type 1 diabetes. Notes on the study in general: Amplification by PCR could prefer shorter templates, with the same effect in patients and controls.

Trimming took 4 bases from V and 2 from J, leaving 16 bases between them. The CDR3 is 15 amino acids. The germline CDR1 and CDR2 sequences are SQVTM and ANQGSEA. Cells sorted by CD45RO/CCR7/CD25/CD127/CD95/CD27 comprised CD4+ naive, central memory, regulatory and stem cell-like memory cells. In regard to this clone: The antigen is unknown.

All of the isolated RNA was reverse transcribed, so expressed TCRB transcripts were sequenced. Profiling relied on immunoSEQ multiplex PCR, and the TCRdb table lists in-frame clones only, not all of them. The sample lists about 620,000 clones, around a sixth occurring once. The sequenced sample consisted of naive CD4+ T cells from blood. This chain joins TRBV29-1 and TRBJ2-3; no clear D gene. The clonotype comes from a man aged 18 to 29 in good health. The CDR3 is CSVGHFERYTDTQYF. Written as DNA, the CDR3 is TGCAGCGTTGGCCACTTCGAAAGGTACACAGATACGCAGTATTTT.